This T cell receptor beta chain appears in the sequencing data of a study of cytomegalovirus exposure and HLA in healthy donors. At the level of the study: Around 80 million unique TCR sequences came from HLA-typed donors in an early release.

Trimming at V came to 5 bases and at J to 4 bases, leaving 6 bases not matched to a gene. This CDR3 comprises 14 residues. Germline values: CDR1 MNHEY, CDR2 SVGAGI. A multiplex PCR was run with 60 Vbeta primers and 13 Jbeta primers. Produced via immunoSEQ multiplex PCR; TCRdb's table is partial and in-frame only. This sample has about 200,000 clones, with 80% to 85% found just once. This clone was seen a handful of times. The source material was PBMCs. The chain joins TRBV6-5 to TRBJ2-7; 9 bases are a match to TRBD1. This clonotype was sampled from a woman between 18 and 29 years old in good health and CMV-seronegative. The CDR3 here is CASSTLTGGYEQYF. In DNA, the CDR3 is TGTGCCAGCAGTACATTGACAGGGGGTTACGAGCAGTACTTC.